This TCR beta chain was sequenced for a study of blood T cells in healthy people across ages. Researchers isolated at least 6 million PBMCs per sample. Using a J-beta primer mix together with a sample-barcoded 5' primer, a second PCR was run for 7 to 11 cycles. TCRdb redid the calling of the 5' RACE reads with MiXCR, one entry per CDR3 protein. The table includes roughly 800,000 distinct CDR3 sequences, around half detected once. Per the germline V gene, CDR1 is MDHEN and CDR2 is SYDVKM. This CDR3 is 14 amino acids long. J lost 2 bases, V lost 5 bases, and 5 bases had no gene match. In regard to this clonotype: Its antigen is not identified.

Study-wide results and caveats: Percentage of naive T cells showed a strong correlation with TCR beta diversity.

The clonotype was recovered from an older man in good health. The sequencing sample was made of blood. This chain uses TRBV28 with TRBJ2-7, with 8 bases aligning to TRBD2. For the CDR3, the DNA is TGTGCCAGCAGTACCCCGGGACTAGCCTACGAGCAGTACTTC. This encodes CASSTPGLAYEQYF.